This TCR beta chain was identified in a study of T cells after yellow fever vaccination. Germline assignment: CDR1 DFQATT and CDR2 SNEGSKA (reference sequence). The CDR3 has 12 amino acids. V lost 6 bases and J lost 4, with 9 bases in between. Findings of the study overall: Contaminants from the bulk population, in the form of abundant clonotypes, could be found in FACS-sorted repertoires. Reappearing after the booster were most of the clones from primary vaccination (96% CD4, approximately 88% CD8).

TCRdb used MiXCR to reprocess the 5' RACE reads, holding one entry per CDR3 protein. The sample holds around 230,000 distinct CDR3 sequences, roughly 6.2% seen once. This clonotype was found many times. The antigen is undetermined. This specimen consisted of CD4+ T cells sorted from PBMCs, obtained on the day of the yellow fever booster vaccination. This clonotype originated in a man aged 25 to 45 who received the YFV17D yellow fever vaccine. V gene TRBV20-1 combines with J gene TRBJ2-2; no clear D. The CDR3 region has the DNA TGCAGTGCCGGACGGCTCACCGGGGAGCTGTTTTTT. This codes for CSAGRLTGELFF.